Described below is a single T cell receptor beta chain sequence and its context. The sample originates from a study of T cells in Graves' hyperthyroidism and ophthalmopathy. The J segment lost 3 bases and the V segment lost 5 bases, leaving 5 bases of the junction unmatched. The CDR3 has 15 residues. The germline V gene has CDR1 MDHEN and CDR2 SYDVKM. Researchers amplified the TCR beta CDR3 regions from RNA transcripts. HTBI primers were used for first-round RT-PCR of the TCR CDR3. TCRdb redid the calling of the multiplex PCR reads with MiXCR, one entry per CDR3 protein. The table shows about 710,000 distinct CDR3 sequences, with 16% occurring only once.

The V gene is TRBV28, the J gene TRBJ2-7; 12 bases map to TRBD2. The specimen sequenced was blood. This clonotype was sampled from a young man with Graves' hyperthyroidism. CDR3 DNA sequence: TGTGCCAGCAGTCCACTAGCGGGAGGCAACTACGAGCAGTACTTC. This gives the protein CASSPLAGGNYEQYF. Full variable domain (rest looked up from reference TRBV28 and TRBJ2-7): DVKVTQSSRYLVKRTGEKVFLECVQDMDHENMFWYRQDPGLGLRLIYFSYDVKMKEKGDIPEGYSVSREKKERFSLILESASTNQTSMYLCASSPLAGGNYEQYFGPGTRLTVT.